This entry describes one TCR beta chain. This entry belongs to a study of blood T cell repertoires in COVID-19. Overall study context: Donors in the United States, Italy and Spain gave samples during acute or convalescent COVID-19. From T cells, B-cell-depleted T cells, or PBMCs came the material, which was cDNA or gDNA.

V gave up 5 bases and J gave up 4 bases, with 19 bases separating them. From germline, CDR1 is SGHTA and CDR2 FQGNSA. This CDR3 has 16 amino acids. Methods used by the authors: The authors estimated nucleated cell counts from reference gene primer amplification. Profiled with immunoSEQ multiplex PCR; TCRdb holds only in-frame clones, not every one. V, J and clone size reflect that table, while D and trimming were determined from the DNA. The sample carries roughly 120,000 clones, roughly three quarters recorded once. The rearrangement joins TRBV7-2 to TRBJ2-3, with D possibly being TRBD2 (7 bases). The receptor comes from a woman aged 80 or over with acute or convalescent COVID-19. The material sequenced was peripheral blood. CDR3 residues: CASSPSRRGLADTQYF. CDR3 coding DNA: TGTGCCAGCAGCCCCTCCCGGCGGGGGCTGGCAGATACGCAGTATTTT.